This TCR beta chain stems from a study of blood T cell repertoires in COVID-19. Study overall: The United States, Italy and Spain were the sources of the acute and convalescent COVID-19 samples. T cells, B-cell-depleted T cells, or PBMCs supplied cDNA or gDNA.

This CDR3 is built from 13 residues. Per germline, CDR1 SQVTM and CDR2 ANQGSEA. V dropped 7 bases and J dropped 4 bases, with 11 bases sitting between them. Original processing notes: Researchers report that nucleated cell counts were estimated from reference gene primer amplification. Clones were read by immunoSEQ multiplex PCR, and TCRdb kept only the in-frame ones, dropping some. The DNA gave D and trimming, while V, J and clone size come from that table. The repertoire holds about 380,000 clones, with about four fifths as singletons. This clone was picked up a small number of times. The sequenced material came from peripheral blood. This receptor was taken from a human donor with acute or convalescent COVID-19. The donor label of this sample is uncertain. J is TRBJ2-6 and V is TRBV29-1; D possibly corresponds to TRBD1 (5 bases). CDR3 nucleotide sequence: TGCAGCGGCAGGGAAAACGGGGCCAACGTCCTGACTTTC. It is translated as CSGRENGANVLTF.